What follows describes a single T cell receptor (beta chain). These data originate in a study of technical replicates of blood from several donors. Looked up from germline, CDR1 is GTSNPN and CDR2 is SVGIG (reference sequence). This CDR3 comprises 12 residues. V was clipped by 0 bases and J by 6 bases, with 6 bases between them. Repertoires were generated with immunoSEQ multiplex PCR, while TCRdb's copy carries only in-frame clones and drops some. The data contain fewer than 20,000 clones, 70% to 85% of them seen just once; the ten biggest clones take up around 10%. Sequencing was done on a sample of PBMCs. The receptor was derived from a human donor in good health. Some clones in this sample may be carry-over from other donors' samples. This rearrangement joins TRBV30 to TRBJ2-1; maybe TRBD2 (5 bases). The CDR3 nucleotides are TGTGCCTGGAGTGTACGGGGCAATGAGCAGTTCTTC. Its protein is CAWSVRGNEQFF.